These 20 T cell receptor beta chains share one sample of origin, sequenced in a study of cytomegalovirus exposure and HLA in healthy donors. This PCR relied on a set of 60 Vbeta primers and 13 Jbeta primers. Sequenced by immunoSEQ multiplex PCR; TCRdb stores in-frame clones only, minus some. The sample holds about 110,000 clones; around 74% are singletons and the top ten take roughly 8.6%. Sequencing input: PBMCs. The receptors come from a woman aged 40 to 50 in good health and CMV-seropositive.

This chain connects TRBV6-5 to TRBJ1-4; D gene uncertain. The CDR3 loop spans 15 amino acids. CDR1 is MNHEY and CDR2 is SVGAGI in the germline V gene. V was trimmed by 2 bases and J by 3 bases, leaving 10 bases between them. In nucleotides, the CDR3 is TGTGCCAGCAGTTACAGCGGATCGGCTAATGAAAAACTGTTTTTT. Protein product: CASSYSGSANEKLFF.

This chain joins TRBV6-1 and TRBJ2-1; D might be TRBD1 (5 bases). Trimming took off 4 bases at V and 4 bases at J, with 8 bases between the two ends. Germline assignment: CDR1 MNHNS and CDR2 SASEGT. CDR3 length: 13 residues. As DNA, the CDR3 is TGTGCCAGCAGTGCACAGGTGTACAATGAGCAGTTCTTC. It translates to CASSAQVYNEQFF.

A few counts support this clone. CDR3 sequence reads: CASTVGGPQSPLHF. DNA of the CDR3: TGTGCCAGCACCGTAGGGGGCCCTCAGTCACCCCTCCACTTT. The V gene is TRBV27, the J gene TRBJ1-6; 7 nucleotides align to TRBD1. The germline gives CDR1 MNHEY, CDR2 SMNVEV (reference sequence). The CDR3 has 14 residues. After removal of 7 bases from V and 10 bases from J, the junction contained 10 bases not matched to a gene.

The chain joins TRBV7-8 to TRBJ2-7; D might be TRBD1 (6 bases). The germline gives CDR1 SGHVS, CDR2 FQNEAQ. This CDR3 has 14 residues. Trimming left V 5 bases short and J 0 bases short, with 11 bases between. The CDR3: CASSPRRGSYEQYF. In DNA form, the CDR3 reads TGTGCCAGCAGCCCCCGCAGGGGCTCCTACGAGCAGTACTTC.

This clone was picked up a small number of times. The chain links TRBV4-2 to TRBJ2-3; a possible D gene is TRBD2 (6 bases). Between the trimmed V and J ends, which lost 1 base and 5 bases, there was a span of 22 bases. The CDR3 consists of 18 residues. The germline V gene has CDR1 LGHNA and CDR2 YNFKEQ. In DNA, the CDR3 is TGTGCCAGCAGCCAAGTCCGACCGGCTAGCGTCACGGGAGATACGCAGTATTTT. Protein product: CASSQVRPASVTGDTQYF.

This chain joins TRBV6-5 and TRBJ2-3, with D tentatively TRBD2 (6 bases). The germline CDR1 and CDR2 sequences are MNHEY and SVGAGI. V was cut by 7 bases and J by 4 bases, with 12 bases left in between. The CDR3 length is 13 residues. The CDR3, as DNA: TGTGCCAGCACTGACTGGGGGGCAGATACGCAGTATTTT. Protein sequence: CASTDWGADTQYF.

CDR3 nucleotides: TGTGCCAGCAGCGCCCCTAAGGGGACTAGCGGCCGCTTGCCAGGGGAGCTGTTTTTT. Translation: CASSAPKGTSGRLPGELFF. This sequence joins TRBV9 and TRBJ2-2, with 11 bases lining up with TRBD2. CDR1 is SGDLS and CDR2 is YYNGEE in the germline V gene. With 3 bases clipped from V and 8 bases from J, the junction kept 18 bases outside the gene matches. This CDR3 is built from 19 residues.

Written as DNA, the CDR3 is TGTGCCAGCTCGGGGGGCCACGAGCAGTACTTC. This codes for CASSGGHEQYF. This sequence joins TRBV6-6 and TRBJ2-7; perhaps TRBD2 as D (7 bases). This CDR3 is built from 11 residues. Germline assignment: CDR1 MNHNY and CDR2 SVGAGI (reference sequence). Trimming took off 8 bases at V and 5 bases at J, with 10 bases between the two ends.

This chain links TRBV9 with TRBJ1-5; D perhaps matches TRBD1 (6 bases). The CDR3 spans 15 residues. CDR1 and CDR2 from the germline V gene are SGDLS and YYNGEE. V shed 0 bases and J shed 7 bases, with 14 bases lying between them. CDR3 in amino acids: CASSVGRGYDQPQHF. Written as DNA, the CDR3 is TGTGCCAGCAGCGTAGGCAGGGGATACGACCAGCCCCAGCATTTT.

This chain connects TRBV5-1 to TRBJ1-6; D may be TRBD1 (6 bases). Trimming cost V 2 bases and J 13 bases, with 13 bases left between them. Germline loops: CDR1 SGHRS, CDR2 YFSETQ. The CDR3 covers 13 residues. DNA of the CDR3: TGCGCCAGCAGCTTAGGGGGGGAGTACCCCCTCCACTTT. Translating gives CASSLGGEYPLHF.

In nucleotides, the CDR3 is TGTGCCAGCAGCACTGGAGGCTCCTATAATTCACCCCTCCACTTT. This gives the protein CASSTGGSYNSPLHF. This chain links TRBV9 with TRBJ1-6; the D is unclear. Germline V gives CDR1 SGDLS, CDR2 YYNGEE. The CDR3 has 15 residues. The ends were cut back, 4 bases at V and 0 bases at J, with 8 bases in the middle.

The chain carries TRBV4-3 and TRBJ1-4; 11 bases map to TRBD1. CDR3 length equals 15 residues. The V gene's germline CDR1 is LGHNA and CDR2 YSLEER. J gave up 6 bases and V 4 bases, and 4 bases lay outside the gene matches. The CDR3 bases are TGCGCCAGCAGCCTTTCGGGACAGGGGGATGAAAAACTGTTTTTT. This sequence encodes CASSLSGQGDEKLFF.

With regard to this clone: Germline and junction disagree at one end, which may indicate a read error. CDR3 nucleotide sequence: TGTGCCAGCAGCCCTACTAGCGGGAGGTCTCGGGACTTC. This gives the protein CASSPTSGRSRDF. This chain links TRBV27 with TRBJ2-7; 12 bases fit TRBD2. CDR1 and CDR2 (germline): MNHEY, SMNVEV (reference sequence). The CDR3 extends over 13 amino acids.

The V gene is TRBV6-1, the J gene TRBJ1-4; TRBD1 aligns across 11 bases. Per germline, CDR1 MNHNS and CDR2 SASEGT. This CDR3 comprises 13 residues. The junction had 3 bases not matched to a gene; V was cut back by 8 bases and J by 7 bases. CDR3 coding DNA: TGTGCCAGCTATGGGACAGGGGGTGAAAAACTGTTTTTT. It yields the protein CASYGTGGEKLFF.

The V and J genes are TRBV7-6 and TRBJ2-1; D perhaps matches TRBD1 (5 bases). Germline CDR1 and CDR2: SGHVS and FNYEAQ. This CDR3 is 13 amino acids long. With 1 base removed from V and 10 bases from J, the gap between germline ends came to 11 bases. CDR3 DNA sequence: TGTGCCAGCAGCTTAGGCAGGGAACGGGAGCAGTTCTTC. Its translation is CASSLGREREQFF.

The chain employs TRBV6-6 and TRBJ2-7, with D possibly matching TRBD1 (8 bases). This CDR3 contains 15 residues. Germline V gene lookup returns CDR1 MNHNY and CDR2 SVGAGI (reference sequence). V lost 6 bases and J 7 bases, leaving 22 bases between the germline ends. The CDR3 DNA sequence: TGTGCCAGCAGCACCGGGACAGGCCTGGGGGGGGAGCAGTACTTC. Its protein is CASSTGTGLGGEQYF.

The chain couples TRBV6-6 to TRBJ1-1; D may be TRBD1 (5 bases). The germline CDR1 and CDR2 sequences are MNHNY and SVGAGI (reference sequence). The CDR3 spans 15 residues. V was clipped by 4 bases and J by 1 base, with 13 bases between them. CDR3 in DNA: TGTGCCAGCAGTTTCGGGGGGTTAGGGAACACTGAAGCTTTCTTT. This encodes CASSFGGLGNTEAFF.

This clone showed up just a few times. The chain links TRBV18 to TRBJ2-1, with TRBD2 as a possible D gene (6 bases). CDR3 length equals 15 residues. Per the germline V gene, CDR1 is KGHSH and CDR2 is LQKENI. Trimming shortened V by 4 bases and J by 3 bases, and 13 bases separated the two germline ends. CDR3 amino acids: CASSLGMGLYNEQFF. In nucleotides, the CDR3 is TGTGCCAGCTCACTTGGCATGGGACTCTACAATGAGCAGTTCTTC.

This clone showed up just once. The rearrangement uses TRBV6-1 and TRBJ2-7; tentative D call: TRBD1 (5 bases). Germline V gene data show CDR1 as MNHNS and CDR2 as SASEGT. The V and J ends lost 10 bases and 0 bases respectively, with 13 bases between them. This CDR3 region has 13 residues. The CDR3 here is CATKGPSSYEQYF. The DNA of the CDR3 is TGTGCCACCAAGGGGCCTAGCTCCTACGAGCAGTACTTC.

The table lists this clone with a few counts. This chain uses TRBV12-5 with TRBJ1-1, with TRBD1 as a possible D gene (5 bases). The V gene's germline CDR1 is LGHNT and CDR2 FRNRAP. This CDR3 has 16 amino acids. V shed 0 bases and J shed 1 base, with 12 bases lying between them. CDR3 bases: TGTGCTAGTGGTTTGGTAGGATCAAGGGGGAACACTGAAGCTTTCTTT. Residues: CASGLVGSRGNTEAFF.